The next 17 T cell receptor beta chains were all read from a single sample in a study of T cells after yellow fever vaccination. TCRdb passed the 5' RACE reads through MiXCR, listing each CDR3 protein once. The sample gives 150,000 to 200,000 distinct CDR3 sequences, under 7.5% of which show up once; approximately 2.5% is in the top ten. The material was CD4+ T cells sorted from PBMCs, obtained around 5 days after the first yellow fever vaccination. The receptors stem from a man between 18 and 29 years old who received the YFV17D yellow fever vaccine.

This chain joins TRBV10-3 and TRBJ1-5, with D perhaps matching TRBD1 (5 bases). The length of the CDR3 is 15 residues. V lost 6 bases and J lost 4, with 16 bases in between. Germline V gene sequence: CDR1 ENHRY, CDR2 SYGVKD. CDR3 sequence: CAIRRRGRGNQPQHF. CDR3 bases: TGTGCCATCAGAAGGAGGGGTCGTGGGAATCAGCCCCAGCATTTT.

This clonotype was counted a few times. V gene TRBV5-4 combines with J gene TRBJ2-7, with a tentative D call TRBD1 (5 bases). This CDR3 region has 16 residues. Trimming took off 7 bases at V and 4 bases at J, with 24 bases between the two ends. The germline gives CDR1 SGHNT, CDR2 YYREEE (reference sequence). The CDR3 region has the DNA TGTGCCAGCGGGGTCTGGGGCAGGGCTACCATTTACGAGCAGTACGTC. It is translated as CASGVWGRATIYEQYV.

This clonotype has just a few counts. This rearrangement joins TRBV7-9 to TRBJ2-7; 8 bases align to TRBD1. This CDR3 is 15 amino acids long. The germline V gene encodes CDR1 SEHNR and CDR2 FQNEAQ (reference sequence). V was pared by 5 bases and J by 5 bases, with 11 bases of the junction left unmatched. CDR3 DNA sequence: TGTGCCAGCAGCCCGGACAGGGAGCTTTTTCACGAGCAGTACGTC. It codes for CASSPDRELFHEQYV.

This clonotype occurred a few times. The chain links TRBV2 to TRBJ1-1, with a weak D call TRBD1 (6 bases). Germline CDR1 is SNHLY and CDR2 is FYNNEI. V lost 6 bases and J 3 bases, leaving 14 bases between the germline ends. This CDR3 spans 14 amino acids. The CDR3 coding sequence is TGTGCCAGCAGCCTACAGGGATCGTACACTGAAGCTTTCTTT. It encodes CASSLQGSYTEAFF.

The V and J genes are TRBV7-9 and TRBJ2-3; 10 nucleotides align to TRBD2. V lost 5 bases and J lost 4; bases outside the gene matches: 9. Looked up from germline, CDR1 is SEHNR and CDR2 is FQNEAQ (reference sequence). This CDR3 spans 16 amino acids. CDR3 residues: CASSPWVAGGPDTQYF. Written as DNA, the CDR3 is TGTGCCAGCAGCCCATGGGTAGCGGGGGGTCCAGATACGCAGTATTTT.

The CDR3 region has the DNA TGCAGCGTGACAGGTTCTAGCACAGATACGCAGTATTTT. It codes for CSVTGSSTDTQYF. This chain connects TRBV29-1 to TRBJ2-3; D may be TRBD1 (6 bases). The CDR3 spans 13 residues. The V gene lost 6 bases and the J gene lost 0 bases, with 10 bases spanning the gap. Germline lookup yields CDR1 SQVTM and CDR2 ANQGSEA.

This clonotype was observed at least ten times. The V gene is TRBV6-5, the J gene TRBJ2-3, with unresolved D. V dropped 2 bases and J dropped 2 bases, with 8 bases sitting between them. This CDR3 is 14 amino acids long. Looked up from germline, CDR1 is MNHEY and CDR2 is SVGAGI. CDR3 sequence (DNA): TGTGCCAGCAGTTACCAGATTTTCACAGATACGCAGTATTTT. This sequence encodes CASSYQIFTDTQYF.

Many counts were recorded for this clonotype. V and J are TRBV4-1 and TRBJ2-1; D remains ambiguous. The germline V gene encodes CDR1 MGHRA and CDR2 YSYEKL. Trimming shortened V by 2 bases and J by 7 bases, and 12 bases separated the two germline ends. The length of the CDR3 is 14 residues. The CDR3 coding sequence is TGCGCCAGCAGCCAAAGCTGGATGACTAATGAGCAGTTCTTC. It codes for CASSQSWMTNEQFF.

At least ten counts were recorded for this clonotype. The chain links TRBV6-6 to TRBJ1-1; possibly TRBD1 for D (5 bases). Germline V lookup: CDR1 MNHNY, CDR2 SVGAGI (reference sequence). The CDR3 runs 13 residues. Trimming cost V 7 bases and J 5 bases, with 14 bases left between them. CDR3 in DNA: TGTGCCAGCACCGCCGGGACGGGTACTGAAGCTTTCTTT. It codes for CASTAGTGTEAFF.

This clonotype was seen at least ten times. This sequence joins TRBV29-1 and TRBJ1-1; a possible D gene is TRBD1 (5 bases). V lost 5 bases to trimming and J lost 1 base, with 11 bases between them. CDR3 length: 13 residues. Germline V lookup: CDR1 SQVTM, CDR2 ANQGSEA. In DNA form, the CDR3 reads TGCAGCGTTCGTAAACAGGAGAACACTGAAGCTTTCTTT. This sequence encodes CSVRKQENTEAFF.

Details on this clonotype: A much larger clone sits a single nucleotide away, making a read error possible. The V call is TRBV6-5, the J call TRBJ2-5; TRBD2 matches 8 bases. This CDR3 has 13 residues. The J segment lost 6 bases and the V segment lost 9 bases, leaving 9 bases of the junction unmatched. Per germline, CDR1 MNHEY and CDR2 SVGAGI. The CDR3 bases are TGTGCCAGACAGTTCGGGGGGGGGAAGACCCAGTACTTC. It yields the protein CARQFGGGKTQYF.

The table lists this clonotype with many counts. CDR3 loop: CASSFYGTEKNIQYF. CDR3 in DNA: TGTGCCAGCAGCTTCTATGGGACAGAAAAAAACATTCAGTACTTC. The rearrangement uses TRBV7-2 and TRBJ2-4, with 7 bases identical to TRBD1. The junction had 6 bases not matched to a gene; V was cut back by 3 bases and J by 4 bases. The CDR3 length is 15 residues. Germline V gene data show CDR1 as SGHTA and CDR2 as FQGNSA. Based on the CDR3 plus reference TRBV7-2 and TRBJ2-4, the full variable domain is GAGVSQSPSNKVTEKGKDVELRCDPISGHTALYWYRQSLGQGLEFLIYFQGNSAPDKSGLPSDRFSAERTGGSVSTLTIQRTQQEDSAVYLCASSFYGTEKNIQYFGAGTRLSVL.

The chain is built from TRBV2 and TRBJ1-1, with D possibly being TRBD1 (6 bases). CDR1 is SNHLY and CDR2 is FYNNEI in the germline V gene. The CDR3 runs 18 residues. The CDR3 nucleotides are TGTACCTTCAGTTTAGGACTCTTCGGCAGGGGTAAGGGCACTGAAGCTTTCTTT. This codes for CTFSLGLFGRGKGTEAFF.

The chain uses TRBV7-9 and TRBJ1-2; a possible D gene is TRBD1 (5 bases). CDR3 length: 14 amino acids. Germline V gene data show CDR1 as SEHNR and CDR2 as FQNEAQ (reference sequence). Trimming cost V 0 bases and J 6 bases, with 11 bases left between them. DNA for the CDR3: TGTGCCAGCAGCTTAGCCGGGACGTTGAATGGCTACACCTTC. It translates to CASSLAGTLNGYTF.

The CDR3 coding sequence is TGTGCCAGCAGCCAAGATCAAGCTTGGGTGAGGCAAGAGACCCAGTACTTC. Residues: CASSQDQAWVRQETQYF. This chain joins TRBV14 and TRBJ2-5; D remains unclear. Per germline, CDR1 SGHDN and CDR2 FVKESK. V shed 0 bases and J shed 2 bases, with 16 bases lying between them. CDR3 length equals 17 residues.

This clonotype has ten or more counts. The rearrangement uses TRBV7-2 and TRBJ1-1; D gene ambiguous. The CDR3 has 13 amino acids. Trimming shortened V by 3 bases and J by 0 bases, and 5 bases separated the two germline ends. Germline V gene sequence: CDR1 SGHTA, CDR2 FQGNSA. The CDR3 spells CASSFSMNTEAFF. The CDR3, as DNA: TGTGCCAGCAGCTTTAGTATGAACACTGAAGCTTTCTTT. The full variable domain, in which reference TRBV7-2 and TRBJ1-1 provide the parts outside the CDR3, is GAGVSQSPSNKVTEKGKDVELRCDPISGHTALYWYRQSLGQGLEFLIYFQGNSAPDKSGLPSDRFSAERTGGSVSTLTIQRTQQEDSAVYLCASSFSMNTEAFFGQGTRLTVV.

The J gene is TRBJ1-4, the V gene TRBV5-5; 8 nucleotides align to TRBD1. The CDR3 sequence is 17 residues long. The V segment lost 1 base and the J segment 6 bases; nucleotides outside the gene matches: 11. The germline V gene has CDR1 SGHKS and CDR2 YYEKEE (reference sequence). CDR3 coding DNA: TGTGCCAGCAGCTTGTTAATGTTCGTGACAGGGGATGAAAAACTGTTTTTT. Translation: CASSLLMFVTGDEKLFF.